This passage covers 8 T cell receptor beta chains from one sample sequenced in a study of blood T cell repertoires in COVID-19. Here immunoSEQ multiplex PCR was the method, and the copy in TCRdb shows in-frame clones only, minus some. In the table there are 55,000 to 80,000 clones, approximately 84% of which are singletons. The sample comprised peripheral blood. These receptor sequences come from a human donor in a cohort sampled during active COVID-19.

The chain uses TRBV19 and TRBJ1-3; D is perhaps TRBD1 (5 bases). The germline gives CDR1 LNHDA, CDR2 SQIVND (reference sequence). The CDR3 runs 15 residues. Between the trimmed V and J ends, which lost 2 bases and 4 bases, there was a span of 12 bases. The CDR3 reads CASSISRVRGNTIYF. DNA for the CDR3: TGTGCCAGTAGTATATCCAGGGTTCGCGGAAACACCATATATTTT.

The rearrangement joins TRBV7-9 to TRBJ1-3; 8 bases fit TRBD1. The CDR3 spans 14 residues. The V gene end was trimmed by 1 base and the J gene end by 4 bases; junction bases not matched to a gene: 0. Germline CDR1 SEHNR, CDR2 FQNEAQ (reference sequence). This CDR3 is CASSLGTGGNTIYF. The DNA of the CDR3 is TGTGCCAGCAGCTTAGGGACAGGGGGAAACACCATATATTTT.

The J gene is TRBJ1-2, the V gene TRBV13, with TRBD1 as a possible D gene (6 bases). V was trimmed by 1 base and J by 2 bases, leaving 17 bases between them. CDR3 length equals 17 residues. The germline V gene has CDR1 PRHDT and CDR2 FYEKMQ (reference sequence). The CDR3 coding sequence is TGTGCCAGCAGCTTAGAGACTACAGGGCCCCTAAACTATGGCTACACCTTC. It encodes CASSLETTGPLNYGYTF.

This clone was seen only once. The chain joins TRBV19 to TRBJ1-1, with D uncertain. V dropped 3 bases and J dropped 7 bases, with 12 bases sitting between them. The CDR3 has 13 amino acids. Germline values: CDR1 LNHDA, CDR2 SQIVND (reference sequence). The CDR3 reads CASSIAGLGEAFF. In DNA, the CDR3 is TGTGCCAGTAGTATCGCGGGGTTGGGTGAAGCTTTCTTT. Filled out from reference TRBV19 and TRBJ1-1, the complete variable domain reads DGGITQSPKYLFRKEGQNVTLSCEQNLNHDAMYWYRQDPGQGLRLIYYSQIVNDFQKGDIAEGYSVSREKKESFPLTVTSAQKNPTAFYLCASSIAGLGEAFFGQGTRLTVV.

The chain combines TRBV3-1 (or the pseudogene TRBV3-2) with TRBJ1-5; D ambiguous. Germline CDR1 reads LGHDT; CDR2 reads YNNKEL (reference sequence). This CDR3 region has 16 residues. V was pared by 0 bases and J by 7 bases, with 16 bases between. The CDR3: CASSQDSARVNQPQHF. The CDR3 DNA is TGTGCCAGCAGCCAAGATAGCGCTAGGGTTAACCAGCCCCAGCATTTT.

This clone has only a few counts. The chain has TRBV6-5 and TRBJ1-6; TRBD1 agrees at 7 bases. CDR3 length equals 13 residues. The ends lost 9 bases at V and 7 bases at J; junction bases unmatched: 6. Germline loops: CDR1 MNHEY, CDR2 SVGAGI. In DNA, the CDR3 is TGTGCCAGTATGGGACAGCAGAATTCACCCCTCCACTTT. Amino acid sequence: CASMGQQNSPLHF.

This clone came up once. V and J are TRBV5-5 and TRBJ2-3; 8 bases agree with TRBD1. Germline V gene data show CDR1 as SGHKS and CDR2 as YYEKEE (reference sequence). The CDR3 contains 15 residues. Trimming at V came to 3 bases and at J to 5 bases, leaving 8 bases not matched to a gene. The CDR3 DNA is TGTGCCAGCAGCTGGGGGGCAGGGGGCGGAGATACGCAGTATTTT. Translation gives CASSWGAGGGDTQYF.

The table lists this clone with a few counts. This chain joins TRBV19 and TRBJ2-6, with no clear D. Germline V gene data show CDR1 as LNHDA and CDR2 as SQIVND (reference sequence). The CDR3 extends over 14 amino acids. Trimming removed 5 bases from V and 1 base from J, with 6 bases in between. The CDR3 protein is CASSPQSGANVLTF. In DNA, the CDR3 is TGTGCCAGTAGTCCACAGTCTGGGGCCAACGTCCTGACTTTC.